The 32 T cell receptor beta chains below come from one sample, sequenced in a study of cytomegalovirus exposure and HLA in healthy donors. With 60 Vbeta and 13 Jbeta primers, the PCR was carried out. Produced via immunoSEQ multiplex PCR; TCRdb's table is partial and in-frame only. The sample lists roughly 73,000 clones, 65% to 85% occurring once. The source material was PBMCs. The source of these receptors is a woman aged 50 to 65 in good health and CMV-seronegative.

This clone has a handful of counts. The chain joins TRBV19 to TRBJ2-1, with 7 bases aligning to TRBD2. This CDR3 is 14 amino acids long. The ends lost 4 bases at V and 3 bases at J; junction bases unmatched: 3. Germline V lookup: CDR1 LNHDA, CDR2 SQIVND (reference sequence). CDR3 in amino acids: CASSKRGGYNEQFF. The CDR3 region has the DNA TGTGCCAGTAGTAAGCGGGGCGGCTACAATGAGCAGTTCTTC.

The chain joins TRBV18 to TRBJ2-1, with D unclear. The V end was cut by 3 bases, the J end by 4 bases, with 19 bases between. The CDR3 spans 17 residues. The V gene's germline CDR1 is KGHSH and CDR2 LQKENI. CDR3 sequence reads: CASSPPTTQTFYNEQFF. CDR3 DNA sequence: TGTGCCAGCTCACCCCCAACGACCCAGACTTTTTACAATGAGCAGTTCTTC.

The genes are TRBV4-2 and TRBJ1-2, with D unclear. This CDR3 is 14 amino acids long. CDR1 and CDR2 from the germline V gene are LGHNA and YNFKEQ. V lost 6 bases and J 7 bases, leaving 18 bases between the germline ends. Written as DNA, the CDR3 is TGTGCCAGCAGGCTTACGACGGGAGCTGCTGGCTACACCTTC. Translation: CASRLTTGAAGYTF.

V gene TRBV2 combines with J gene TRBJ2-1; D is possibly TRBD1 (6 bases). There are 13 residues in the CDR3. From germline, CDR1 is SNHLY and CDR2 FYNNEI. Deletions cut 8 bases from V and 5 bases from J, with 13 bases between. The CDR3 DNA follows: TGTGCCAGCCCGACTGAGGGGGACAATGAGCAGTTCTTC. Protein: CASPTEGDNEQFF.

The J gene is TRBJ2-3, the V gene TRBV15; possible D gene TRBD1, 5 bases. The CDR3 totals 15 residues. Germline lookup yields CDR1 LNHNV and CDR2 YYDKDF (reference sequence). V dropped 1 base and J dropped 1 base, with 9 bases sitting between them. The DNA of the CDR3 is TGTGCCACCAGCAGAGCCCTAGGGGGCACAGATACGCAGTATTTT. This gives the protein CATSRALGGTDTQYF.

The chain employs TRBV5-6 and TRBJ2-3, with 9 bases that match TRBD2. The CDR3 has 17 residues. Germline trimming cut 4 bases from V and 4 bases from J; bases unmatched to any gene: 13. CDR1 and CDR2 from the germline V gene are SGHDT and YYEEEE. DNA of the CDR3: TGTGCCAGCAGCAAGCGGGAGGAGGTTACTCTCGCAGATACGCAGTATTTT. Protein: CASSKREEVTLADTQYF.

This clone occurred a few times. The CDR3 DNA follows: TGCGCCAGCAGCTTACCAGGGGTCCAAGAGACCCAGTACTTC. Translating gives CASSLPGVQETQYF. The rearrangement uses TRBV5-1 and TRBJ2-5; TRBD1 might be the D (6 bases). CDR1 SGHRS and CDR2 YFSETQ come from the germline V gene. Trimming took off 2 bases at V and 1 base at J, with 9 bases between the two ends. The CDR3 covers 14 residues.

In this sample, this clone turned up once. The chain employs TRBV7-2 and TRBJ2-1, with 7 bases aligning to TRBD2. Germline CDR1 is SGHTA and CDR2 is FQGNSA. The CDR3 spans 15 residues. Trimming removed 5 bases from V and 8 bases from J; junction bases left unmatched: 12. CDR3 amino acids: CASSLSGLPPDEQFF. The CDR3 DNA follows: TGTGCCAGCAGCCTTAGCGGGCTCCCCCCCGATGAGCAGTTCTTC.

This clone was detected a few times. The rearrangement joins TRBV6-7 to TRBJ1-2, with D unresolved. TRBV6-7 counts as an open reading frame of uncertain function. V was clipped by 9 bases and J by 6 bases, with 5 bases between them. The CDR3 runs to 9 residues. DNA for the CDR3: TGTGCCAGTTTAGATGGCTACACCTTC. Translated, it gives CASLDGYTF.

The V and J genes are TRBV7-9 and TRBJ2-2, with TRBD2 identical over 7 bases. The CDR3 spans 16 residues. Germline CDR1 SEHNR, CDR2 FQNEAQ (reference sequence). The V segment lost 6 bases and the J segment 0 bases; nucleotides outside the gene matches: 7. CDR3 nucleotide sequence: TGTGCCAGCAGAACCTCTAGCGGAACGAACACCGGGGAGCTGTTTTTT. It is translated as CASRTSSGTNTGELFF.

The chain joins TRBV2 to TRBJ1-2; D gene uncertain. V dropped 0 bases and J dropped 2 bases, with 10 bases sitting between them. Germline CDR1 SNHLY, CDR2 FYNNEI. The length of the CDR3 is 15 residues. The CDR3 is CASSEAEGSNYGYTF. The CDR3 nucleotides read TGTGCCAGCAGTGAAGCCGAGGGATCGAACTATGGCTACACCTTC. The whole variable domain, remainder taken from reference TRBV2 and TRBJ1-2, is EPEVTQTPSHQVTQMGQEVILRCVPISNHLYFYWYRQILGQKVEFLVSFYNNEISEKSEIFDDQFSVERPDGSNFTLKIRSTKLEDSAMYFCASSEAEGSNYGYTFGSGTRLTVV.

The genes are TRBV19 and TRBJ1-1; TRBD1 matches at 8 bases. CDR3 length: 13 amino acids. J gave up 0 bases and V 11 bases, and 5 bases lay outside the gene matches. The germline CDR1 and CDR2 sequences are LNHDA and SQIVND (reference sequence). CDR3 nucleotide sequence: TGTGCCTGCCACAGGGGGATGAACACTGAAGCTTTCTTT. Protein product: CACHRGMNTEAFF.

The chain has TRBV29-1 and TRBJ2-3; D is perhaps TRBD2 (5 bases). This CDR3 region has 13 residues. The V end was cut by 4 bases, the J end by 5 bases, with 13 bases between. Looked up from germline, CDR1 is SQVTM and CDR2 is ANQGSEA. The chain's CDR3 is CSVVKFGGDTQYF. CDR3 sequence (DNA): TGCAGCGTTGTAAAATTCGGAGGAGATACGCAGTATTTT.

About this clone itself: The identical CDR3 is also encoded by other nucleotide sequences in the sample. J is TRBJ2-3 and V is TRBV2; possible D gene TRBD1, 5 bases. V lost 6 bases and J lost 1, with 14 bases in between. Germline-derived CDR1 and CDR2 are SNHLY and FYNNEI. The CDR3 spans 15 residues. The CDR3 nucleotides are TGTGCCAGCAGCGGCCAGGGAAAGGGCACAGATACGCAGTATTTT. Amino acid sequence: CASSGQGKGTDTQYF. The full variable domain, with the rest looked up from reference TRBV2 and TRBJ2-3, is EPEVTQTPSHQVTQMGQEVILRCVPISNHLYFYWYRQILGQKVEFLVSFYNNEISEKSEIFDDQFSVERPDGSNFTLKIRSTKLEDSAMYFCASSGQGKGTDTQYFGPGTRLTVL.

V gene TRBV19 combines with J gene TRBJ1-1, with D hard to call. Trimming left V 10 bases short and J 4 bases short, with 10 bases between. This CDR3 has 11 amino acids. Germline V gives CDR1 LNHDA, CDR2 SQIVND (reference sequence). This CDR3 is CATEAGTEAFF. CDR3 in DNA: TGTGCCACGGAGGCGGGCACTGAAGCTTTCTTT. The full variable domain, completed using reference TRBV19 and TRBJ1-1, is DGGITQSPKYLFRKEGQNVTLSCEQNLNHDAMYWYRQDPGQGLRLIYYSQIVNDFQKGDIAEGYSVSREKKESFPLTVTSAQKNPTAFYLCATEAGTEAFFGQGTRLTVV.

The chain recombines TRBV18 with TRBJ1-3; TRBD1 matches 8 bases. The CDR3 loop spans 16 amino acids. The junction had 8 bases not matched to a gene; V was cut back by 7 bases and J by 0 bases. Germline V gene sequence: CDR1 KGHSH, CDR2 LQKENI. CDR3 DNA: TGTGCCAGCTTTTCGGGACAGGTCCCCTCTGGAAACACCATATATTTT. Its translation is CASFSGQVPSGNTIYF.

This rearrangement joins TRBV11-3 to TRBJ2-2; 9 bases are a match to TRBD2. This CDR3 spans 16 amino acids. J was trimmed by 4 bases and V by 5 bases; bases with no gene match: 8. In germline, CDR1 is SGHNT, CDR2 YENEEA. Here the CDR3 DNA reads TGTGCCAGCAGCCCCGGGACTAGCTCCCTCACCGGGGAGCTGTTTTTT. Its translation is CASSPGTSSLTGELFF.

The J gene is TRBJ1-1, the V gene TRBV6-5; D unclear. The V end was cut by 5 bases, the J end by 1 base, with 11 bases between. The CDR3 loop spans 14 amino acids. Germline V gives CDR1 MNHEY, CDR2 SVGAGI. The CDR3 bases are TGTGCCAGCAGTCCTTTACTCGAGAACACTGAAGCTTTCTTT. Protein: CASSPLLENTEAFF.

The rearrangement uses TRBV5-4 and TRBJ2-2; 8 bases match TRBD2. Germline assignment: CDR1 SGHNT and CDR2 YYREEE (reference sequence). V dropped 4 bases and J dropped 2; count of bases not matched to a gene: 4. The CDR3 is 15 amino acids. The CDR3 DNA sequence: TGTGCCAGCAGCCCCGGGACTAGTAACACCGGGGAGCTGTTTTTT. It yields the protein CASSPGTSNTGELFF.

The count of this clone is one. The chain employs TRBV7-9 and TRBJ2-2; TRBD2 matches at 13 bases. Germline V gene sequence: CDR1 SEHNR, CDR2 FQNEAQ (reference sequence). This CDR3 is 18 amino acids long. J lost 1 base, V lost 1 base, and 3 bases had no gene match. CDR3: CASSLGLAGGLNTGELFF. The CDR3 DNA reads as TGTGCCAGCAGCTTAGGACTAGCGGGGGGCCTGAACACCGGGGAGCTGTTTTTT.

On this clone itself: A junction boundary mismatches the germline segment, possibly from a read error. The chain uses TRBV7-8 and TRBJ2-1; D not certain. The germline V gene encodes CDR1 SGHVS and CDR2 FQNEAQ. The CDR3 has 16 amino acids. The CDR3 region is CASSSLQIGSYSEQFF. CDR3 nucleotides: TGTGCCAGCAGCTCCCTTCAAATTGGCTCCTACAGTGAGCAGTTCTTC.

V gene TRBV7-9 combines with J gene TRBJ2-1; TRBD1 aligns across 9 bases. The CDR3 consists of 15 residues. Germline V gives CDR1 SEHNR, CDR2 FQNEAQ (reference sequence). V gave up 3 bases and J gave up 6 bases; unmatched junction bases: 6. The CDR3 loop is CASSFPETGGNEQFF. For the CDR3, the DNA is TGTGCCAGCAGCTTTCCCGAGACAGGGGGCAATGAGCAGTTCTTC.

The J gene is TRBJ1-1, the V gene TRBV27; 8 bases match TRBD1. Trimming removed 6 bases from V and 5 bases from J; junction bases left unmatched: 5. The CDR3 is made up of 13 amino acids. Germline V gene data show CDR1 as MNHEY and CDR2 as SMNVEV (reference sequence). The DNA for the CDR3 is TGTGCCAGCAGGCAGGGGGCGCGAACTGAAGCTTTCTTT. Protein product: CASRQGARTEAFF.

The rearrangement joins TRBV5-1 to TRBJ2-5, with TRBD1 matching over 7 bases. The J call is in doubt because the DNA end fits TRBJ2-7 better. Germline assignment: CDR1 SGHRS and CDR2 YFSETQ. CDR3 size: 16 residues. The CDR3 DNA reads TGCGCCAGCAGCTCGGGACAGCTTCTGTTGTCCTACGAGCAGTACTTC. Encoded protein: CASSSGQLLLSYEQYF.

The chain combines TRBV5-1 with TRBJ2-5, with 14 positions matching TRBD2. The DNA end lines up better with TRBJ2-7; the J call may be wrong. The CDR3 is 17 amino acids. Per the germline V gene, CDR1 is SGHRS and CDR2 is YFSETQ. The CDR3 DNA is TGCGCCAGCAGCGCGGGACTAGCGGGAGTCCCGACCTACGAGCAGTACTTC. This sequence encodes CASSAGLAGVPTYEQYF.

The rearrangement uses TRBV11-1 and TRBJ1-1, with a weak D call TRBD1 (5 bases). V dropped 0 bases and J dropped 2 bases, with 10 bases sitting between them. This CDR3 is 15 amino acids long. The germline V gene encodes CDR1 SGHAT and CDR2 FQDESV (reference sequence). The CDR3 DNA reads TGTGCCAGCAGCTTAGCACAGGAGCCAAACACTGAAGCTTTCTTT. It encodes CASSLAQEPNTEAFF.

The sample holds a few counts of this clone. The chain is built from TRBV7-8 and TRBJ2-1; 11 positions agree with TRBD1. V lost 7 bases and J lost 4; bases outside the gene matches: 9. The CDR3 extends over 16 amino acids. Per the germline V gene, CDR1 is SGHVS and CDR2 is FQNEAQ. CDR3 residues: CASTTGQGAGYNEQFF. The CDR3 bases are TGTGCCAGCACCACTGGACAGGGGGCAGGGTACAATGAGCAGTTCTTC.

This chain links TRBV6-6 with TRBJ1-2, with no clear D. The CDR3 extends over 14 amino acids. Germline lookup yields CDR1 MNHNY and CDR2 SVGAGI (reference sequence). Trimming pared 2 bases from V and 6 bases from J, leaving 13 bases between. CDR3 amino acids: CASSYNPGLDGYTF. In DNA, the CDR3 is TGTGCCAGCAGTTACAATCCGGGTTTGGATGGCTACACCTTC.

The chain carries TRBV19 and TRBJ1-1, with unresolved D. There are 16 residues in the CDR3. Germline CDR1 reads LNHDA; CDR2 reads SQIVND (reference sequence). Trimming shortened V by 3 bases and J by 4 bases, and 18 bases separated the two germline ends. CDR3 nucleotides: TGTGCCAGTAGTATCTCGTGGGTTATGGCTAGCACTGAAGCTTTCTTT. It codes for CASSISWVMASTEAFF.

This clone was observed a single time. The chain has TRBV7-9 and TRBJ1-4; a weak D match, TRBD1 (6 bases). Trimming stripped 5 bases from V and 7 bases from J, with 11 bases between. From germline, CDR1 is SEHNR and CDR2 FQNEAQ (reference sequence). The CDR3 is 13 residues long. CDR3: CASSPRQVEKLFF. In DNA form, the CDR3 reads TGTGCCAGCAGCCCGCGACAGGTTGAAAAACTGTTTTTT.

The chain employs TRBV27 and TRBJ2-7; 8 nucleotides line up with TRBD1. The V gene's germline CDR1 is MNHEY and CDR2 SMNVEV (reference sequence). The CDR3 has 19 residues. Trimming removed 0 bases from V and 0 bases from J; junction bases left unmatched: 13. Here the CDR3 DNA reads TGTGCCAGCAGTTTATCGGCAAGACAGGGGAAAACGAACTCCTACGAGCAGTACTTC. Its protein product is CASSLSARQGKTNSYEQYF.

The rearrangement joins TRBV19 to TRBJ2-7; D uncertain. V was pared by 5 bases and J by 2 bases, with 13 bases between. CDR1 is LNHDA and CDR2 is SQIVND in the germline V gene (reference sequence). This CDR3 contains 14 residues. The CDR3: CASSFSGNTYEQYF. CDR3 sequence (DNA): TGTGCCAGTAGTTTTTCAGGCAACACCTACGAGCAGTACTTC.